This entry describes one T cell receptor beta chain. The sample originates from a study of blood T cell repertoires in COVID-19. The study recruited people aged 18 to 89 years across around 23 US areas. Sequenced by immunoSEQ multiplex PCR; TCRdb stores in-frame clones only, minus some. The sample shows roughly 380,000 clones, 88% of them seen only once. The V gene end was trimmed by 4 bases and the J gene end by 4 bases; junction bases not matched to a gene: 9. This CDR3 spans 15 amino acids. Germline V gene sequence: CDR1 SGHAT, CDR2 FQNNGV. This clonotype was sampled from a woman aged 25 to 39 who had been exposed to COVID-19. Input material: PBMCs or T cells enriched from blood (not recorded which). The chain joins TRBV11-2 to TRBJ1-1; 7 nucleotides agree with TRBD1. CDR3 sequence reads: CASSWIGGSGTEAFF. The CDR3 DNA reads as TGTGCCAGCAGCTGGATAGGGGGCTCCGGCACTGAAGCTTTCTTT. Full variable domain (missing parts from reference TRBV11-2 and TRBJ1-1): EAGVAQSPRYKIIEKRQSVAFWCNPISGHATLYWYQQILGQGPKLLIQFQNNGVVDDSQLPKDRFSAERLKGVDSTLKIQPAKLEDSAVYLCASSWIGGSGTEAFFGQGTRLTVV.